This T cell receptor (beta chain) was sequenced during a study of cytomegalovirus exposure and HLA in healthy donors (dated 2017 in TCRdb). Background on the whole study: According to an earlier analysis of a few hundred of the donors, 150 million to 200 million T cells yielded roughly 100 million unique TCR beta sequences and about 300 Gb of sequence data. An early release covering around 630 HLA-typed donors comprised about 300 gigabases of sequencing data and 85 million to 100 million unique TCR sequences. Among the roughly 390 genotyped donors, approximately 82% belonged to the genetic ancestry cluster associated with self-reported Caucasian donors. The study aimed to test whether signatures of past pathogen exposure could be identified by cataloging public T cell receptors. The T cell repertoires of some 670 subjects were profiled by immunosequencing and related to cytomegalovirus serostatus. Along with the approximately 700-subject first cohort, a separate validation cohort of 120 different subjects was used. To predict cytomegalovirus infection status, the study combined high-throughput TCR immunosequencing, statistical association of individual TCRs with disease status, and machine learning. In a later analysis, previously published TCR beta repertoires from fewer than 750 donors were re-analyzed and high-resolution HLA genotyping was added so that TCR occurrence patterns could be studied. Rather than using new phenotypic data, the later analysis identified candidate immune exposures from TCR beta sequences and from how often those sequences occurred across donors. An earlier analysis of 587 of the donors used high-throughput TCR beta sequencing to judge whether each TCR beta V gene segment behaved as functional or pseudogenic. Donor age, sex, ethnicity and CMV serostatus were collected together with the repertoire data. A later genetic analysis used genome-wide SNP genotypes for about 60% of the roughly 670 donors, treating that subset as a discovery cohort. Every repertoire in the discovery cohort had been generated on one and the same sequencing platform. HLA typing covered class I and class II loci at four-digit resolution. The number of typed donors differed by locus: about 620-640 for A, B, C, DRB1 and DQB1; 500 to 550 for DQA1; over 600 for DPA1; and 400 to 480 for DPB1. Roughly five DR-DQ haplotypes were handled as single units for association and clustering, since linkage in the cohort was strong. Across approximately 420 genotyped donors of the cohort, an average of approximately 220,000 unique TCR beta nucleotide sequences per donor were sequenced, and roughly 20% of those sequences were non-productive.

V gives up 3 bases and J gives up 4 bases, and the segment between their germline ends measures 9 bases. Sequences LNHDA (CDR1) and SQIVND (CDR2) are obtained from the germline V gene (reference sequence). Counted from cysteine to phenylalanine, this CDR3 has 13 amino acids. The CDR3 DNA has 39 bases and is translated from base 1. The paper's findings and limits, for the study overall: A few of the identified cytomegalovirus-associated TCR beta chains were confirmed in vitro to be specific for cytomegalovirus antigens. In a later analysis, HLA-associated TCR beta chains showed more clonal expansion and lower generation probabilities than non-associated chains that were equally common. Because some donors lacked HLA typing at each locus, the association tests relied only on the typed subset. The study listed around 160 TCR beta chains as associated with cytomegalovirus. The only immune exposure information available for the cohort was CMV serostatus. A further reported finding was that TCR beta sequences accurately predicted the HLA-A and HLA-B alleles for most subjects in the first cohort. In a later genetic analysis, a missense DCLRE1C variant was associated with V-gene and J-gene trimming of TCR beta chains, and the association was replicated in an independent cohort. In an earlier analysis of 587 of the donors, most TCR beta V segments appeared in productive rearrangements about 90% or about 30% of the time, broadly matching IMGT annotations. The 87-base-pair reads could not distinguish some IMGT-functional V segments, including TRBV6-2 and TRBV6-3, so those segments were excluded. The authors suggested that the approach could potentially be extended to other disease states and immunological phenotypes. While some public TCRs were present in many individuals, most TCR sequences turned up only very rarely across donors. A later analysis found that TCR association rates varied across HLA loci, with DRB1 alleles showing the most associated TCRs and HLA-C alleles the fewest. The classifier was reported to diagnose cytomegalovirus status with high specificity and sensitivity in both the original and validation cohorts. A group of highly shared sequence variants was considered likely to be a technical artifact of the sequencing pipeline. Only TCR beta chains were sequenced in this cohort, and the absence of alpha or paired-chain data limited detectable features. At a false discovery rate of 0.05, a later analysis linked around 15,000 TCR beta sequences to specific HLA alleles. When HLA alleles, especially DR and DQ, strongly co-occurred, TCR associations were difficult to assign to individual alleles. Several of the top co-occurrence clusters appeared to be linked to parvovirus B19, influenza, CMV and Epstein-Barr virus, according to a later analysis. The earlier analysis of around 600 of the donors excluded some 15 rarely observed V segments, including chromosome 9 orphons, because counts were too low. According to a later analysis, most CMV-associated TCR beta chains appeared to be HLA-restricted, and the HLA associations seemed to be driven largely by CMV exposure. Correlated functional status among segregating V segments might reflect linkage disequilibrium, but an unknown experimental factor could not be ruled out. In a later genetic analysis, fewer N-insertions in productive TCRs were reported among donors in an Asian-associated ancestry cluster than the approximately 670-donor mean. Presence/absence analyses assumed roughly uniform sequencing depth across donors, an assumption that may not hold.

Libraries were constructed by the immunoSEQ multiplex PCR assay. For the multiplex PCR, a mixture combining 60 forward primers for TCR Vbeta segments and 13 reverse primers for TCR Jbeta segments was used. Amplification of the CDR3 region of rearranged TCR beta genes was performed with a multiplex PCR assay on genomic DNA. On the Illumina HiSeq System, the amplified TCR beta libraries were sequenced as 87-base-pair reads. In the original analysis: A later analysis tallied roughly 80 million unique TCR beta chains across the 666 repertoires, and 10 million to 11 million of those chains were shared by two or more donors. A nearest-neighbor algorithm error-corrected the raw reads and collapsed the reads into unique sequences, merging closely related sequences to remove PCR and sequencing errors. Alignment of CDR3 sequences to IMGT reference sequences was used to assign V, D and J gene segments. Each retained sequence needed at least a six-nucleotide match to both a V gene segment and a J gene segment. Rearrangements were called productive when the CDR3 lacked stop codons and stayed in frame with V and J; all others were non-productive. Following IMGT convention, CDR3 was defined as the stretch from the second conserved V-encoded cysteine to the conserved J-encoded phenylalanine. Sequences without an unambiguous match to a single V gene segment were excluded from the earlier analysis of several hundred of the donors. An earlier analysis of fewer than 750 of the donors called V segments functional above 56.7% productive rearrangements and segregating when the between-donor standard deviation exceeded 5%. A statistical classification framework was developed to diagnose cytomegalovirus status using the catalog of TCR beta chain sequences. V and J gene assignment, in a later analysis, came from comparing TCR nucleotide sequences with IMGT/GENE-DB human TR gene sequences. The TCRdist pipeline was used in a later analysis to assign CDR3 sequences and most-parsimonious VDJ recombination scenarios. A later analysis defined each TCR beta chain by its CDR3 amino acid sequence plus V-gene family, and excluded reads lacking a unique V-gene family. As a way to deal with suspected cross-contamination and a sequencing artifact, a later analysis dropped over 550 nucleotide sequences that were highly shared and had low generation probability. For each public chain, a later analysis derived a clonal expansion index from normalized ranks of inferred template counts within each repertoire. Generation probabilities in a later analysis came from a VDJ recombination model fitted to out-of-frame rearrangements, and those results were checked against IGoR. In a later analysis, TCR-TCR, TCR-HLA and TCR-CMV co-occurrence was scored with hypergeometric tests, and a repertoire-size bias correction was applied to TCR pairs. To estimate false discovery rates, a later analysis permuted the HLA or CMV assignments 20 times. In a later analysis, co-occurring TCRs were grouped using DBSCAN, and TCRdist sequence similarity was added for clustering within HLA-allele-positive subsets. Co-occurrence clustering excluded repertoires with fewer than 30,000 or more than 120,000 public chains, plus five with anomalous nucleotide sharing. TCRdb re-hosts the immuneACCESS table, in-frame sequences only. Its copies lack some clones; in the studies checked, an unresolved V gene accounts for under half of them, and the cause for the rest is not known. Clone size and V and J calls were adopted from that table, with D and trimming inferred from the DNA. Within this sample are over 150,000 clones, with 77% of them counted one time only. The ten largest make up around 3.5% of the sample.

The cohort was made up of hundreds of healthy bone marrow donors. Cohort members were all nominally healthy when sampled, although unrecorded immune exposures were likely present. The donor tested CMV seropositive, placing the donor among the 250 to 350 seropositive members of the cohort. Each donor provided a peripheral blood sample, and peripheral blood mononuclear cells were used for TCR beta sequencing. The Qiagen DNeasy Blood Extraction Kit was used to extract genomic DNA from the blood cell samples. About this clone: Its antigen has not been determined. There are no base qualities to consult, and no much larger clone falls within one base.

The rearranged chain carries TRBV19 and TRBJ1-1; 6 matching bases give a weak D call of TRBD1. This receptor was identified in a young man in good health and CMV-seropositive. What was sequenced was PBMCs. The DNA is TGTGCCAGTAGTATCCAGGGGCCCACTGAAGCTTTCTTT. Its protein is CASSIQGPTEAFF.